This entry is about one T cell receptor beta chain. Its antigen is not known. The V end lost 1 base, the J end lost 8 bases, and 9 bases lay between the germline ends. The CDR3 has 13 amino acids. Germline V gene data show CDR1 as SGHKS and CDR2 as YYEKEE (reference sequence). The sample comes from a study of cytomegalovirus exposure and HLA in healthy donors. The table came from immunoSEQ multiplex PCR; TCRdb's copy has only in-frame clones and leaves some out. The table includes 65,000 or so clones, 94% detected once. General study points: For cytomegalovirus status, the classifier reportedly gave diagnoses with high specificity and sensitivity. Most TCRs appeared rarely, but some public TCRs recurred in many donors. Specificity of three CMV-associated chains for CMV antigens was verified in vitro.

The chain employs TRBV5-5 and TRBJ1-4, with D possibly being TRBD1 (6 bases). Input material: PBMCs. This receptor was obtained from a man aged 18 to 29 in good health and CMV-seropositive. CDR3 loop: CASSLPGDEKLFF. Here the CDR3 DNA reads TGTGCCAGCAGCTTGCCAGGGGACGAAAAACTGTTTTTT.